Shown below are 9 T cell receptor beta chains from a single sample sequenced in a study of T cells in narcolepsy. TCRdb's table, derived via immunoSEQ multiplex PCR, lists solely in-frame clones and lacks some. There are about 27,000 clones in the sample; 75% to 80% occur only once, and nearly 3.5% lies in the top ten. Sequencing input: CD45RA- memory CD4+ T cells from PBMCs. The receptor set was obtained from a human donor with narcolepsy.

The chain employs TRBV4-1 and TRBJ1-6; D might be TRBD1 (6 bases). This CDR3 comprises 18 residues. The germline gives CDR1 MGHRA, CDR2 YSYEKL. Trimming removed 0 bases from V and 9 bases from J, with 21 bases in between. This chain's CDR3 is CASSQDPGADPQGSPLHF. Written as DNA, the CDR3 is TGCGCCAGCAGCCAAGATCCGGGGGCAGATCCCCAAGGTTCACCCCTCCACTTT.

The chain combines TRBV4-2 with TRBJ2-5, with 7 bases aligning to TRBD2. The germline V gene has CDR1 LGHNA and CDR2 YNFKEQ. There are 16 residues in the CDR3. J lost 5 bases, V lost 0 bases, and 9 bases had no gene match. CDR3 coding DNA: TGTGCCAGCAGCCAAGATGGGACTAAACTCGGCGAGACCCAGTACTTC. It yields the protein CASSQDGTKLGETQYF.

The chain couples TRBV5-1 to TRBJ2-1; the D is unclear. The V gene lost 1 base and the J gene lost 10 bases, with 12 bases spanning the gap. The CDR3 consists of 13 residues. Germline assignment: CDR1 SGHRS and CDR2 YFSETQ. Written as DNA, the CDR3 is TGCGCCAGCAGCTTGAAATTAGCCGGGGAGCAGTTCTTC. It translates to CASSLKLAGEQFF.

This clone was counted a single time. The chain links TRBV7-3 to TRBJ2-3; D ambiguous. Germline CDR1 and CDR2: SGHTA and FQGTGA. This CDR3 spans 13 amino acids. Deletions cut 5 bases from V and 0 bases from J, with 6 bases between. In DNA form, the CDR3 reads TGTGCCAGCAGCCCTGGGAGCACAGATACGCAGTATTTT. Protein product: CASSPGSTDTQYF.

This chain links TRBV7-8 with TRBJ1-2; 7 bases agree with TRBD1. The CDR3 length is 15 residues. The germline V gene encodes CDR1 SGHVS and CDR2 FQNEAQ. The J segment lost 3 bases and the V segment lost 5 bases, leaving 9 bases of the junction unmatched. The CDR3 loop is CASSPRDRAYYGYTF. CDR3 bases: TGTGCCAGCAGCCCCCGGGACAGAGCCTACTATGGCTACACCTTC.

This rearrangement joins TRBV7-9 to TRBJ2-5; 8 nucleotides line up with TRBD2. Germline V gene data show CDR1 as SEHNR and CDR2 as FQNEAQ (reference sequence). This CDR3 comprises 14 residues. The V gene end was trimmed by 3 bases and the J gene end by 5 bases; junction bases not matched to a gene: 5. The CDR3 DNA sequence: TGTGCCAGCAGCTTCCAGCGGGGGAGGGAGACCCAGTACTTC. Residues: CASSFQRGRETQYF.

J is TRBJ2-1 and V is TRBV5-1; no firm D call. The germline CDR1 and CDR2 sequences are SGHRS and YFSETQ. The CDR3 totals 14 residues. V dropped 0 bases and J dropped 10 bases, with 14 bases sitting between them. In DNA, the CDR3 is TGCGCCAGCAGCTTGGAATATAAGGGAAGGGAGCAGTTCTTC. This sequence encodes CASSLEYKGREQFF. The entire variable domain, with the rest obtained from reference TRBV5-1 and TRBJ2-1, is as follows: KAGVTQTPRYLIKTRGQQVTLSCSPISGHRSVSWYQQTPGQGLQFLFEYFSETQRNKGNFPGRFSGRQFSNSRSEMNVSTLELGDSALYLCASSLEYKGREQFFGPGTRLTVL.

CDR3 loop: CASGGKSGELFF. As DNA, the CDR3 is TGTGCCAGTGGCGGAAAGTCGGGGGAGCTGTTTTTT. This chain joins TRBV21-1 and TRBJ2-2; the D call in the table, TRBD2, was not verified against the DNA. TRBV21-1 counts as a pseudogene. The CDR3 is made up of 12 amino acids.

This clone has a handful of counts. The chain is built from TRBV28 and TRBJ2-3, with D possibly matching TRBD1 (6 bases). The CDR3 has 13 residues. CDR1 is MDHEN and CDR2 is SYDVKM in the germline V gene. V gave up 3 bases and J gave up 6 bases, with 10 bases separating them. DNA of the CDR3: TGTGCCAGCAGTTTCTCAGGGGTCGATACGCAGTATTTT. The encoded protein is CASSFSGVDTQYF. Based on the CDR3 plus reference TRBV28 and TRBJ2-3, the full variable domain is DVKVTQSSRYLVKRTGEKVFLECVQDMDHENMFWYRQDPGLGLRLIYFSYDVKMKEKGDIPEGYSVSREKKERFSLILESASTNQTSMYLCASSFSGVDTQYFGPGTRLTVL.